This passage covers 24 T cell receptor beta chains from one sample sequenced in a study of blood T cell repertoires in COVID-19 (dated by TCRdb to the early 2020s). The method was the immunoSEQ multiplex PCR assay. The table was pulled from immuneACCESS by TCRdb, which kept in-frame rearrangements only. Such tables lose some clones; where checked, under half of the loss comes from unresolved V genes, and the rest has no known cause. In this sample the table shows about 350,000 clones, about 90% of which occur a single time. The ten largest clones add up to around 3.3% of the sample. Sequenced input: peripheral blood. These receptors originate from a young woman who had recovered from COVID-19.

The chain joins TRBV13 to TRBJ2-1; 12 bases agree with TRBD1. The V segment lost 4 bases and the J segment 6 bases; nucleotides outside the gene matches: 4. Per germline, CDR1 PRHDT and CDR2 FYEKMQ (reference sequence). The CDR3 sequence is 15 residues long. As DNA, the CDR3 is TGTGCCAGCAGCTACCGGGACAGGGGGCGCAATGAGCAGTTCTTC. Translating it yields CASSYRDRGRNEQFF.

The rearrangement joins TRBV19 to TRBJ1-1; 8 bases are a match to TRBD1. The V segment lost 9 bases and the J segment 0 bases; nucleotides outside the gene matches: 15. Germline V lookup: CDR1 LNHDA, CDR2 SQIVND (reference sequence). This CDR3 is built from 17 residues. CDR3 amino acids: CASQQPGTGPMNTEAFF. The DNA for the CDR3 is TGTGCCAGCCAACAGCCCGGGACAGGACCGATGAACACTGAAGCTTTCTTT.

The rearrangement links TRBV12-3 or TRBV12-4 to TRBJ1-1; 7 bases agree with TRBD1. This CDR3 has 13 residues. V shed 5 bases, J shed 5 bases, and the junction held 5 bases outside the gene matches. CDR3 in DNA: TGTGCCAGCAGTACACACAGGGGAACTGAAGCTTTCTTT. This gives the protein CASSTHRGTEAFF.

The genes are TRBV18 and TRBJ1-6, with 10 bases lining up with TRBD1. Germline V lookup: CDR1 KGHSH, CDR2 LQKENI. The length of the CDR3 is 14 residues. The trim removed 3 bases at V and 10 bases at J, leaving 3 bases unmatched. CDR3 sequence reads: CASSPGQGNSPLHF. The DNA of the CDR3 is TGTGCCAGCTCACCGGGACAGGGGAACTCACCCCTCCACTTT. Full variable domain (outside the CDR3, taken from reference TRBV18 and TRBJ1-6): NAGVMQNPRHLVRRRGQEARLRCSPMKGHSHVYWYRQLPEEGLKFMVYLQKENIIDESGMPKERFSAEFPKEGPSILRIQQVVRGDSAAYFCASSPGQGNSPLHFGNGTRLTVT.

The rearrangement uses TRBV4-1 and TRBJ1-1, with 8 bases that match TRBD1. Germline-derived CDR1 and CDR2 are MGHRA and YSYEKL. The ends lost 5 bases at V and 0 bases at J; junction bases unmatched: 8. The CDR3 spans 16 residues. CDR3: CASSSGQGPMNTEAFF. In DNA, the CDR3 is TGCGCCAGCAGCTCCGGACAGGGTCCAATGAACACTGAAGCTTTCTTT.

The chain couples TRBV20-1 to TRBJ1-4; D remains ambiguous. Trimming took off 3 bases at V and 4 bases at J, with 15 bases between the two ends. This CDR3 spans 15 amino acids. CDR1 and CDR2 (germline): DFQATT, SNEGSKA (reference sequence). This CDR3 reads CSASSWTGDNEKLFF. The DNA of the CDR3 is TGCAGTGCTAGTAGCTGGACGGGAGATAATGAAAAACTGTTTTTT.

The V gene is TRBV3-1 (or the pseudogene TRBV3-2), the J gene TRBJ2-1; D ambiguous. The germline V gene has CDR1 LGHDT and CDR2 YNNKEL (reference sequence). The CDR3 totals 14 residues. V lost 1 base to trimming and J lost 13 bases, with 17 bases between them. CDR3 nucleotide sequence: TGTGCCAGCAGCCAAGGGTCTAGTTTTCGATTTCAGTTCTTC. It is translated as CASSQGSSFRFQFF.

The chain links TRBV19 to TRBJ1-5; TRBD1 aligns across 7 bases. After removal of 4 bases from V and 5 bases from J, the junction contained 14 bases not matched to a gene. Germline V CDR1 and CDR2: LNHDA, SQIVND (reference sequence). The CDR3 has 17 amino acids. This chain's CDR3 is CASSTFGTVTPYQPQHF. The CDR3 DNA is TGTGCCAGTAGTACCTTCGGGACAGTCACACCCTATCAGCCCCAGCATTTT.

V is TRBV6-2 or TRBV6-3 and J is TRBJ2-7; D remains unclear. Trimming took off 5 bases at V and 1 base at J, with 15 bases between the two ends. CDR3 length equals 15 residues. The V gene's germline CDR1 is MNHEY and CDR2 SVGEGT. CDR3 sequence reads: CASSQSRSISYEQYV. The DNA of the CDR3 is TGTGCCAGCAGTCAAAGCCGAAGCATTTCCTACGAGCAGTACGTC.

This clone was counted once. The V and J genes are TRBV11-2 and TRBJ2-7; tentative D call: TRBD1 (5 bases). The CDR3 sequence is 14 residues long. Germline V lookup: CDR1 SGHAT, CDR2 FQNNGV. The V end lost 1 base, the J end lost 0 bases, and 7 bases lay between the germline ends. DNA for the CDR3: TGTGCCAGCAGCTTAGTAGGGGACTCCTACGAGCAGTACGTC. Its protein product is CASSLVGDSYEQYV.

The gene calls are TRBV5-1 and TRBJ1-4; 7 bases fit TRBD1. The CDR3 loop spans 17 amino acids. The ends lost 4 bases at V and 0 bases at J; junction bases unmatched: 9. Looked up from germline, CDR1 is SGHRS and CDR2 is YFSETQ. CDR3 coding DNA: TGCGCCAGCAGCGGCTGGACAGGCGATGCAACTAATGAAAAACTGTTTTTT. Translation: CASSGWTGDATNEKLFF.

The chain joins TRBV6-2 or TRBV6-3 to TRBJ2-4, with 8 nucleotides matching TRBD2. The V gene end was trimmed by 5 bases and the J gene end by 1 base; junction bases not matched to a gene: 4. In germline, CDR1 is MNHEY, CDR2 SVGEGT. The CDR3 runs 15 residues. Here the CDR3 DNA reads TGTGCCAGCAGTACCATAGCGGGGGCCAAAAACATTCAGTACTTC. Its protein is CASSTIAGAKNIQYF.

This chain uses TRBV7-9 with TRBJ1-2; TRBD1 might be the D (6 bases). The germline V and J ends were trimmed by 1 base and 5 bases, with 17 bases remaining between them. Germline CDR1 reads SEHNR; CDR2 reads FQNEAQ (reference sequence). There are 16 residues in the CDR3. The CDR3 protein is CASSLGQAGFPYGYTF. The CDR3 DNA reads TGTGCCAGCAGCTTAGGACAGGCCGGGTTTCCTTATGGCTACACCTTC.

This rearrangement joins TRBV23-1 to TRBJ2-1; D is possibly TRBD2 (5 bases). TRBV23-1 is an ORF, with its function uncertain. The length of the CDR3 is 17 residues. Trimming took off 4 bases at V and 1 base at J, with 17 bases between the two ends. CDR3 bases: TGCGCCAGCAGTCCATCTTTCAGCGGTAGATCCTACAATGAGCAGTTCTTC. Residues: CASSPSFSGRSYNEQFF.

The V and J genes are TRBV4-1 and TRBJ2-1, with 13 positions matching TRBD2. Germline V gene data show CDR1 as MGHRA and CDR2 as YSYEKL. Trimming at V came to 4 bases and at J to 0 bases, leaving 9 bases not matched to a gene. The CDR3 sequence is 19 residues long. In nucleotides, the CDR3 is TGCGCCAGCAGCCCCTTCAAGGGACTAGCGGGGAGCTCCTACAATGAGCAGTTCTTC. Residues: CASSPFKGLAGSSYNEQFF.

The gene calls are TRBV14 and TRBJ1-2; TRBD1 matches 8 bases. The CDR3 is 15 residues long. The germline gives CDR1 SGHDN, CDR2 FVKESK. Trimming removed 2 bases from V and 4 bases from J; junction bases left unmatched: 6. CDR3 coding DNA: TGTGCCAGCAGCCAATGGACAGGGCCCATCTATGGCTACACCTTC. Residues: CASSQWTGPIYGYTF.

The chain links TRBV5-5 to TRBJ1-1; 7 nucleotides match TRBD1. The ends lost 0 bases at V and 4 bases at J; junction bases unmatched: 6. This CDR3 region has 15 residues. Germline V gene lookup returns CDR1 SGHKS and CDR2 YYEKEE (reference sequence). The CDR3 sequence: CASSLEGQRVTEAFF. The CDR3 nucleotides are TGTGCCAGCAGCTTGGAGGGACAGAGAGTCACTGAAGCTTTCTTT.

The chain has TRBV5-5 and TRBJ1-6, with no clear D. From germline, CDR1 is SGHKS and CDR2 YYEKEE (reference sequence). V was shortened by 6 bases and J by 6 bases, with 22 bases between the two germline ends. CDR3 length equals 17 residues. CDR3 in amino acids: CASTKRAQHDFNSPLHF. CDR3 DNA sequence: TGTGCCAGCACCAAGAGAGCACAGCACGATTTTAATTCACCCCTCCACTTT.

The CDR3 coding sequence is TGTGCCAGCAGTAGCACGGGGGGAGGTTGGGATACGCAGTATTTT. This translates into CASSSTGGGWDTQYF. The V and J genes are TRBV25-1 and TRBJ2-3, with TRBD2 identical over 7 bases. V lost 5 bases and J lost 6; bases outside the gene matches: 11. Per the germline V gene, CDR1 is MGHDK and CDR2 is SYGVNS. The CDR3 length is 15 residues.

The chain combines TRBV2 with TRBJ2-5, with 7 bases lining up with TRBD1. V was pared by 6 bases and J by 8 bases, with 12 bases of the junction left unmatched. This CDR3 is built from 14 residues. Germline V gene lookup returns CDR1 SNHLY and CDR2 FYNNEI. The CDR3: CASSLTGLFGTQYF. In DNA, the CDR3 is TGTGCCAGCAGCCTGACAGGGCTCTTTGGAACCCAGTACTTC.

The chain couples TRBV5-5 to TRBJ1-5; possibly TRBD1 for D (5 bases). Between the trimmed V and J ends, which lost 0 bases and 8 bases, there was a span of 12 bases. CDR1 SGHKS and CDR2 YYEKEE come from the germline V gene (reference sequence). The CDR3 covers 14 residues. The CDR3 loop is CASSLDQGEKPQHF. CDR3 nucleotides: TGTGCCAGCAGCTTGGACCAGGGCGAGAAGCCCCAGCATTTT.

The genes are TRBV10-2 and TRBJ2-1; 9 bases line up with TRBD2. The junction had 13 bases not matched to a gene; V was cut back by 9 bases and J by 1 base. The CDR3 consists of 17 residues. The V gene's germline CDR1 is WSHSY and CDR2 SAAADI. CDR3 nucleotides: TGCGCCAGTGGCGGGACTAGCTTGATAGGGTCCTACAATGAGCAGTTCTTC. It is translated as CASGGTSLIGSYNEQFF.

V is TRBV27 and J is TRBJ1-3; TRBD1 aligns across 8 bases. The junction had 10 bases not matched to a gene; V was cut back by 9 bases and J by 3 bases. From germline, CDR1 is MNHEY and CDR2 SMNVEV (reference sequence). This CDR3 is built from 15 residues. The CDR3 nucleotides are TGTGCCAGGGAACCAGGGGGCAGAGATGGAAACACCATATATTTT. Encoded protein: CAREPGGRDGNTIYF.

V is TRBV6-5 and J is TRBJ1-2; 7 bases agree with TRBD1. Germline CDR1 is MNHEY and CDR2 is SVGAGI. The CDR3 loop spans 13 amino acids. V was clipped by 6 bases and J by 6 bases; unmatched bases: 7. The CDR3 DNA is TGTGCCAGCAGCCAAGACAGGGTAAATGGCTACACCTTC. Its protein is CASSQDRVNGYTF.